The rows below give T cell receptor beta chains drawn from one sample of a study of CD8 T cells in ankylosing spondylitis. TCRdb re-called the 5' RACE reads with MiXCR, one entry per CDR3 protein. The table includes about 440,000 distinct CDR3 sequences, under 20% detected once. The sequencing sample was made of blood, either unsorted or a sorted T cell fraction (not recorded which). The receptors derive from a male donor with ankylosing spondylitis. Each CDR3 is given with its conserved first and last residue. D genes are given only for firm matches. Rows may omit the clone size; those that give it use once, few, many or a size class.

CDR3 DNA: TGCAGCGTTGTCTTGCGGTACTCCTACAATGAGCAGTTCTTC
CDR3 protein: CSVVLRYSYNEQFF
V gene: TRBV29-1
clone size: few
J gene: TRBJ2-1
D gene: NA

CDR3 DNA: TGTGCCTGGAGTGTAGGGGGACTAGCGGGAGGGACAGATACGCAGTATTTT
CDR3 protein: CAWSVGGLAGGTDTQYF
V gene: TRBV30
clone size: NA
J gene: TRBJ2-3
D gene: TRBD2

CDR3 DNA: TGTGCCAGCAGTCCTCGGGGACTAGCGGGAACAAACAATGAGCAGTTCTTC
CDR3 protein: CASSPRGLAGTNNEQFF
V gene: TRBV28
clone size: few
J gene: TRBJ2-1
D gene: TRBD2

CDR3 DNA: TGTGCCACCAGTGACCCGGACAGAAAGGAGCTGTTTTTT
CDR3 protein: CATSDPDRKELFF
V gene: TRBV24-1
clone size: few
J gene: TRBJ2-2
D gene: NA

CDR3 DNA: TGTGCCAGTAGTATGAACAGCATCTCTGGAAACACCATATATTTT
CDR3 protein: CASSMNSISGNTIYF
V gene: TRBV19
clone size: NA
J gene: TRBJ1-3
D gene: NA

CDR3 DNA: TGTGCCAGCAGTGAAGCGGGACGGGGAAACACTGAAGCTTTCTTT
CDR3 protein: CASSEAGRGNTEAFF
V gene: TRBV2
clone size: few
J gene: TRBJ1-1
D gene: NA

CDR3 DNA: TGTGCCAGCACCCCGAGGGACAATGAGCAGTTCTTC
CDR3 protein: CASTPRDNEQFF
V gene: TRBV7-9
clone size: few
J gene: TRBJ2-1
D gene: NA

CDR3 DNA: TGTGCCACCAGCGCACTAGCGGGAGTTGATGAGCAGTTCTTC
CDR3 protein: CATSALAGVDEQFF
V gene: TRBV15
clone size: NA
J gene: TRBJ2-1
D gene: TRBD2

CDR3 DNA: TGTGCCAGCAGCCAAGATCAGTACGAAGCTTTCTTT
CDR3 protein: CASSQDQYEAFF
V gene: TRBV4-2
clone size: many
J gene: TRBJ1-1
D gene: NA

CDR3 DNA: TGCAGTTCACATCCGGGACTAGCGCACAATGAGCAGTTCTTC
CDR3 protein: CSSHPGLAHNEQFF
V gene: TRBV20-1
clone size: few
J gene: TRBJ2-1
D gene: TRBD2

CDR3 DNA: TGCAGTGCTCCCTCTAGCGGGAGGGCCGAGACCCAGTACTTC
CDR3 protein: CSAPSSGRAETQYF
V gene: TRBV20-1
clone size: once
J gene: TRBJ2-5
D gene: TRBD2

CDR3 DNA: TGCAGTGCTAGACCCACCTCCAGGGGCACACACACTGAAGCTTTCTTT
CDR3 protein: CSARPTSRGTHTEAFF
V gene: TRBV20-1
clone size: few
J gene: TRBJ1-1
D gene: NA

CDR3 DNA: TGTGCCAGCTCCCGGACAGGGCGGGAGGCTGAAGCTTTCTTT
CDR3 protein: CASSRTGREAEAFF
V gene: TRBV18
clone size: NA
J gene: TRBJ1-1
D gene: TRBD1

CDR3 DNA: TGCAGTGCTAGAAAAGGGGGTAACCAAGAAGCTTTCTTT
CDR3 protein: CSARKGGNQEAFF
V gene: TRBV20-1
clone size: few
J gene: TRBJ1-1
D gene: NA

CDR3 DNA: TGCGCCAGCAGCTTGGCCGGACAGGGGGACCAAGAGACCCAGTACTTC
CDR3 protein: CASSLAGQGDQETQYF
V gene: TRBV5-1
clone size: few
J gene: TRBJ2-5
D gene: TRBD1

CDR3 DNA: TGTGCCACCAGTGATATCGCAGGGGGCTTAGATACGCAGTATTTT
CDR3 protein: CATSDIAGGLDTQYF
V gene: TRBV24-1
clone size: NA
J gene: TRBJ2-3
D gene: TRBD1

CDR3 DNA: TGTGCCAGCAGTTACTCTGGGGGGAGCGGGAGGTGGGCCTACAATGAGCAGTTCTTC
CDR3 protein: CASSYSGGSGRWAYNEQFF
V gene: TRBV6-2/TRBV6-3
clone size: few
J gene: TRBJ2-1
D gene: TRBD2